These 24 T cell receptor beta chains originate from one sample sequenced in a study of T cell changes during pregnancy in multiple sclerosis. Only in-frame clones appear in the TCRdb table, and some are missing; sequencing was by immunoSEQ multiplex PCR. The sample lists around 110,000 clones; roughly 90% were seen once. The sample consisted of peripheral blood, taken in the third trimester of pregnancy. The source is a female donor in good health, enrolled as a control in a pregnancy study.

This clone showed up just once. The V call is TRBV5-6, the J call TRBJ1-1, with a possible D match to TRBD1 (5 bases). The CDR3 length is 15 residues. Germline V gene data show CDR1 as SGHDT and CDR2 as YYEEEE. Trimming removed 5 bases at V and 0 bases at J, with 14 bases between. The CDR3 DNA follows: TGTGCCAGCAGTTCGCCCGGACACCTGAACACTGAAGCTTTCTTT. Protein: CASSSPGHLNTEAFF.

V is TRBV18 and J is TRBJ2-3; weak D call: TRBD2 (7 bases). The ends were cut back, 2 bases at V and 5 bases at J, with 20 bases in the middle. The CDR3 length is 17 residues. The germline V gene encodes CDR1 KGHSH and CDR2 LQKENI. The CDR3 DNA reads TGTGCCAGCTCACCAGCACAGGCACGGGGGGCCGGAGATACGCAGTATTTT. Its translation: CASSPAQARGAGDTQYF.

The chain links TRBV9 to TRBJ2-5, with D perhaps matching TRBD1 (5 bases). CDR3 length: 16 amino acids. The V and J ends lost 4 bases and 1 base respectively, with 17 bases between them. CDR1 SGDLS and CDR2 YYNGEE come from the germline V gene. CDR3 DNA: TGTGCCAGCAGCACAAGTAAGGGGCAGTTCCAAGAGACCCAGTACTTC. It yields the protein CASSTSKGQFQETQYF.

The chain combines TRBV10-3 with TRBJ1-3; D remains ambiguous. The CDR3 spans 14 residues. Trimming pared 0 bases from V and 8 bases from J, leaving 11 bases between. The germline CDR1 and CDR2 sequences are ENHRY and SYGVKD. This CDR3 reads CAISESRRPDTIYF. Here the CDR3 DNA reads TGTGCCATCAGTGAGTCGAGGAGACCCGACACCATATATTTT.

The chain's CDR3 is CASSPETGVNNSPLHF. CDR3 bases: TGTGCCAGCTCACCTGAGACAGGGGTTAATAATTCACCCCTCCACTTT. The chain is built from TRBV18 and TRBJ1-6, with 8 bases that match TRBD1. The V segment lost 3 bases and the J segment 5 bases; nucleotides outside the gene matches: 6. This CDR3 has 16 residues. From germline, CDR1 is KGHSH and CDR2 LQKENI.

Here the CDR3 reads CASSLGGQGGEKLFF. CDR3 nucleotides: TGTGCCAGCAGCTTGGGGGGCCAGGGTGGGGAAAAACTGTTTTTT. V usage is TRBV5-4 and J usage is TRBJ1-4; tentative D call: TRBD1 (5 bases). The CDR3 covers 15 residues. The germline V and J ends were trimmed by 0 bases and 8 bases, with 14 bases remaining between them. Germline CDR1 and CDR2: SGHNT and YYREEE (reference sequence).

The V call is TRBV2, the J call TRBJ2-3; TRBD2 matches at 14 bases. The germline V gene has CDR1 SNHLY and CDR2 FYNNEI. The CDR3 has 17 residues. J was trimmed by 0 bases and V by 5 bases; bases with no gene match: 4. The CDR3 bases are TGTGCCAGCAGTTCCGGGACTAGCGGGGGAAGCACAGATACGCAGTATTTT. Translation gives CASSSGTSGGSTDTQYF.

In nucleotides, the CDR3 is TGTGCCAGCAGCTTTTCCGGGACAGCGCCGGCCACTGAAGCTTTCTTT. Its translation is CASSFSGTAPATEAFF. This chain links TRBV5-6 with TRBJ1-1, with TRBD1 matching 7 bases. The CDR3 is 16 amino acids. V lost 2 bases, J lost 4 bases, and 11 bases stayed unmatched. Germline CDR1 reads SGHDT; CDR2 reads YYEEEE.

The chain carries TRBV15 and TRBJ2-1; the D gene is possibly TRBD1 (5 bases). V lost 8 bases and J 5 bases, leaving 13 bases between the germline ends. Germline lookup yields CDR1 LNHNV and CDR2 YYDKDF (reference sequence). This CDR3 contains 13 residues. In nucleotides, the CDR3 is TGTGCCACCGTAAGGGGCCCCAACAATGAGCAGTTCTTC. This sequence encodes CATVRGPNNEQFF.

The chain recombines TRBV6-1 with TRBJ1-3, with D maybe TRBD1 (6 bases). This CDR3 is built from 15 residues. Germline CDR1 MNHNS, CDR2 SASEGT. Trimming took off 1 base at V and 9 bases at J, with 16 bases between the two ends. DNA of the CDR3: TGTGCCAGCAGTGAAGACCGGCAGGGGATGCGCACCATATATTTT. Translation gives CASSEDRQGMRTIYF.

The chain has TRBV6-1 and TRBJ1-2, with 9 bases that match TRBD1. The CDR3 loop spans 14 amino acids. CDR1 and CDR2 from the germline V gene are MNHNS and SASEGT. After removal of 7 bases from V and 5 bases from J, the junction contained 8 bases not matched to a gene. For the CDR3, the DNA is TGTGCCAGCAAAAGGGACAGGGTGTCTTATGGCTACACCTTC. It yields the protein CASKRDRVSYGYTF.

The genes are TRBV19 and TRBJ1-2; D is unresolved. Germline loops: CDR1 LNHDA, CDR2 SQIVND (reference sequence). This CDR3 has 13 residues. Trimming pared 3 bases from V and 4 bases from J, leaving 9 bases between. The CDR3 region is CASSMAQFYGYTF. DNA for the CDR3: TGTGCCAGTAGTATGGCACAGTTCTATGGCTACACCTTC.

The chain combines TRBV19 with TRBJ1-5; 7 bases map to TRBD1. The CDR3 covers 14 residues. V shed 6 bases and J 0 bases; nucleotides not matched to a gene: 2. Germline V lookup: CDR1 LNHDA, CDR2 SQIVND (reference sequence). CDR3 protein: CASRRQGSNQPQHF. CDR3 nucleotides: TGTGCCAGTAGAAGACAGGGTAGCAATCAGCCCCAGCATTTT.

Here the CDR3 DNA reads TGCGCCAGCAGCCAAGGCAGGTCCTACGAGCAGTACTTC. Amino acid sequence: CASSQGRSYEQYF. The chain uses TRBV4-3 and TRBJ2-7; D unclear. The germline V gene has CDR1 LGHNA and CDR2 YSLEER. CDR3 length equals 13 residues. Trimming shortened V by 1 base and J by 1 base, and 5 bases separated the two germline ends.

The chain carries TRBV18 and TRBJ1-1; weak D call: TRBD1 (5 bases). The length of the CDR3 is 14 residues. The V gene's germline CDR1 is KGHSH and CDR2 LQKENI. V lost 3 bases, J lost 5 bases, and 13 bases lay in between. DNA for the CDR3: TGTGCCAGCTCACCCGTCGGGGGACGAACTGAAGCTTTCTTT. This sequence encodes CASSPVGGRTEAFF.

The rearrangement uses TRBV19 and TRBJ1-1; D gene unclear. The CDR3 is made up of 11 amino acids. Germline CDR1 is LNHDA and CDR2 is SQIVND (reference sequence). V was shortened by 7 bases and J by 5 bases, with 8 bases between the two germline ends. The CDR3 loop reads CASTQRTEAFF. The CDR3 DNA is TGTGCCAGTACCCAGAGGACTGAAGCTTTCTTT.

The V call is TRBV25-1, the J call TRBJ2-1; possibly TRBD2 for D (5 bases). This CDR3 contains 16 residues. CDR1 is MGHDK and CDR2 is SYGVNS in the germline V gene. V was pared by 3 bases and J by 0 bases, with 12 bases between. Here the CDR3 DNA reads TGTGCCAGCAGTGATTCTAGCCCTAGCTCCTACAATGAGCAGTTCTTC. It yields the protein CASSDSSPSSYNEQFF.

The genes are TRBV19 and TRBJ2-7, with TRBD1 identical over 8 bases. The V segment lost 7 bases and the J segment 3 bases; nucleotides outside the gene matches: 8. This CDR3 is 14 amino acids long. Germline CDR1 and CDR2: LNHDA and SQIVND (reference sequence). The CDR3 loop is CASTPGGLIYEQYF. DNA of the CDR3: TGTGCCAGTACCCCAGGGGGCTTAATCTACGAGCAGTACTTC.

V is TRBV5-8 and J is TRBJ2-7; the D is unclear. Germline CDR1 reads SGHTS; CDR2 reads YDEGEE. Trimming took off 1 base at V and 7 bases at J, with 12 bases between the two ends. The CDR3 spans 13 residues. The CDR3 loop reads CASSLFTVGEQYF. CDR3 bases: TGTGCCAGCAGCTTGTTCACAGTCGGTGAGCAGTACTTC.

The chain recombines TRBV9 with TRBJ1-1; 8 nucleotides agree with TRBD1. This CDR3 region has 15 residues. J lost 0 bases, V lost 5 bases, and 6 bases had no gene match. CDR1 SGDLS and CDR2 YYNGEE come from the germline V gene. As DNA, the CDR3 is TGTGCCAGCAGGCGGACAGGGCGGATGAACACTGAAGCTTTCTTT. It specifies CASRRTGRMNTEAFF.

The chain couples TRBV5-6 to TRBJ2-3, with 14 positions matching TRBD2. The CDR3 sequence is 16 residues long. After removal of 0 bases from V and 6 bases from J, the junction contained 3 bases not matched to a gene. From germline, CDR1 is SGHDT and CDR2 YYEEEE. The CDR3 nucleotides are TGTGCCAGCAGCTTGGGACTAGCGGGGGGGGTGGATACGCAGTATTTT. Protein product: CASSLGLAGGVDTQYF.

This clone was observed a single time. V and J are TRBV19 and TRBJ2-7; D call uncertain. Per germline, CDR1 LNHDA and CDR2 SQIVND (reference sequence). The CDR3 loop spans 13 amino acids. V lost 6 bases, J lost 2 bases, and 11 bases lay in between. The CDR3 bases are TGTGCCAGTAGGTCCCCCCTAACCTACGAGCAGTACTTC. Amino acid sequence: CASRSPLTYEQYF.

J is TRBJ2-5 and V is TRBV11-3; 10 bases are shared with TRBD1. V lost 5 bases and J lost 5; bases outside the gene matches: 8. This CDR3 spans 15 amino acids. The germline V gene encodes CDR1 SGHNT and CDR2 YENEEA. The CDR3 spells CASSPRTGGLETQYF. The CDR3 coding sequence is TGTGCCAGCAGCCCCAGGACAGGGGGACTGGAGACCCAGTACTTC. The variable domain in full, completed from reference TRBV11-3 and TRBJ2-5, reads EAGVVQSPRYKIIEKKQPVAFWCNPISGHNTLYWYLQNLGQGPELLIRYENEEAVDDSQLPKDRFSAERLKGVDSTLKIQPAELGDSAVYLCASSPRTGGLETQYFGPGTRLLVL.

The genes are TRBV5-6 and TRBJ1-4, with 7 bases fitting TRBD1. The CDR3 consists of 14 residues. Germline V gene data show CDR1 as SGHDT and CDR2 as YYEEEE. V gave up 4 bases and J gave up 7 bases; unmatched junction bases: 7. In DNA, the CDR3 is TGTGCCAGCAGCCAAGGGGGCCGGGTTGAAAAACTGTTTTTT. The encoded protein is CASSQGGRVEKLFF.